A selection of T cell receptor beta chains follows, all from one sample in a study of CD8 T cells in Susac syndrome. Via MiXCR, TCRdb re-called the immunoSEQ multiplex PCR reads, giving one row per CDR3 protein. The repertoire holds about 240,000 distinct CDR3 sequences, with 90% to 96% as singletons. Material: CD4+ T cells from PBMCs. These receptors all come from a human donor with Susac syndrome. Both conserved end residues are part of each CDR3. D genes are given only for firm matches.

>NA|TRBJ2-3|TRBV9
TGTGCCAGCAGCCCGGCTCAGGCCTACACAGATACGCAGTATTTT
CASSPAQAYTDTQYF
>NA|TRBJ2-6|TRBV14
TGTGCCAGCAGCCCCAGGATCTCTGGGGCCAACGTCCTGACTTTC
CASSPRISGANVLTF
>NA|TRBJ2-2|TRBV27
TGTGCCAGCAGTTTCATCAGGGGCGCGGTCGGGGAGCTGTTTTTT
CASSFIRGAVGELFF
>NA|TRBJ1-1|TRBV30
TGTGCCTGGAATTGGGGGATCGCTGAAGCTTTCTTT
CAWNWGIAEAFF
>TRBD1|TRBJ2-3|TRBV29-1
TGCAGCGTTGACCACAGGGGAGCAGATACGCAGTATTTT
CSVDHRGADTQYF
>TRBD2|TRBJ2-3|TRBV5-1
TGCGCCAGCAGCGGGTCACTAGCGGGAGTGGGAGATACGCAGTATTTT
CASSGSLAGVGDTQYF
>NA|TRBJ2-1|TRBV20-1
TGCAGTGCTAGAGTACAGGCCGGTGTGTTCTTC
CSARVQAGVFF
>NA|TRBJ2-3|TRBV7-3
TGTGCCAGCAGGGGGGGAATGACAGATACGCAGTATTTT
CASRGGMTDTQYF
>NA|TRBJ1-5|TRBV25-1
TGTGCCAGCAGTGGGTTCAATCAGCCCCAGCATTTT
CASSGFNQPQHF
>TRBD2|TRBJ2-3|TRBV9
TGTGCCAGCAGCCCACAAGCGGGAGGTACAGATACGCAGTATTTT
CASSPQAGGTDTQYF
>NA|TRBJ1-1|TRBV15
TGTGCCACCGGGCGGGAAAGGCTTGAAGCTTTCTTT
CATGRERLEAFF
>NA|TRBJ2-1|TRBV24-1
TGTGCCACCAGTGATACCTACCGGGACTTCGAGGATGAGCAGTTCTTC
CATSDTYRDFEDEQFF
>NA|TRBJ2-7|TRBV15
TGTGCCACCAGCAGAGATCTCCTGGCCTACGAGCAGTACTTC
CATSRDLLAYEQYF
>TRBD2|TRBJ2-3|TRBV7-9
TGTGCCAGCAGCAAAAGGACTAGCGTCCCAGATACGCAGTATTTT
CASSKRTSVPDTQYF
>NA|TRBJ2-7|TRBV20-1
TGCAGTGCTAGAGATGGGGCCAGAGGGGTGGGGTACGAGCAGTACTTC
CSARDGARGVGYEQYF
>NA|TRBJ2-7|TRBV20-1
TGCAGTGCTGTACCCGGGACAAGACTCTACGAGCAGTACTTC
CSAVPGTRLYEQYF
>NA|TRBJ2-6|TRBV5-1
TGCGCCAGCAGCTTGGGACCCGCACCCAACACTGGGGCCAACGTCCTGACTTTC
CASSLGPAPNTGANVLTF
>NA|TRBJ2-2|TRBV19
TGTGCCAGTAGTATCCCAGCCGGGGAGCTGTTTTTT
CASSIPAGELFF
>NA|TRBJ1-1|TRBV20-1
TGCAGTGCCACAGGCCCCCGGGCTTTCTTT
CSATGPRAFF
>TRBD2|TRBJ2-5|TRBV28
TGTGCCAGCAGTTCACCGCTAGCGGGAGAGACCCAGTACTTC
CASSSPLAGETQYF
>NA|TRBJ1-5|TRBV12-3/TRBV12-4
TGTGCCAGTATCTCGGGGGGGGGCCGGCAGCCCCAGCATTTT
CASISGGGRQPQHF
>NA|TRBJ2-7|TRBV5-1
TGCGCCAGCAGCTTGGACTATTCCTACGAGCAGTACTTC
CASSLDYSYEQYF
>TRBD2|TRBJ2-1|TRBV20-1
TGCAGTGCTAGATCCGGGACTAGCGTCGGCAATGAGCAGTTCTTC
CSARSGTSVGNEQFF
>NA|TRBJ1-1|TRBV20-1
TGCAGTGCTAGAAGAGGGGCAGAGAACACTGAAGCTTTCTTT
CSARRGAENTEAFF